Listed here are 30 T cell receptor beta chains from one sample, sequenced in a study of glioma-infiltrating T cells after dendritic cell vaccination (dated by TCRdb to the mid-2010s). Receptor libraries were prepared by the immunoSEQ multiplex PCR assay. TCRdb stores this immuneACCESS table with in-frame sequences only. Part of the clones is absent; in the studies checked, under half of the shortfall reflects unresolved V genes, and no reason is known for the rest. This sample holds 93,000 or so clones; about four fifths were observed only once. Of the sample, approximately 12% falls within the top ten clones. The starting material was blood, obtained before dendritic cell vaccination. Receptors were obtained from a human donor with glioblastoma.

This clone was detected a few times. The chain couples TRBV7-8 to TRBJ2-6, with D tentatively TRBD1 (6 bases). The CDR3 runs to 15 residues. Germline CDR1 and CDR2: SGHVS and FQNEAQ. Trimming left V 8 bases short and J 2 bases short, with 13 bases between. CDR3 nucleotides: TGTGCCAGCCCTCGATCAGGGGCTGGGGCCAACGTCCTGACTTTC. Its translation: CASPRSGAGANVLTF.

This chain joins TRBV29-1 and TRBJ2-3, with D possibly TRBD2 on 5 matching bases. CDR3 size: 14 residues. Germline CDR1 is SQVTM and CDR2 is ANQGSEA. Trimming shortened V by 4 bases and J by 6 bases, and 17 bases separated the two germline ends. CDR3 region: CSVGESDLFDTQYF. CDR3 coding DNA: TGCAGCGTTGGGGAGTCGGACCTCTTCGATACGCAGTATTTT.

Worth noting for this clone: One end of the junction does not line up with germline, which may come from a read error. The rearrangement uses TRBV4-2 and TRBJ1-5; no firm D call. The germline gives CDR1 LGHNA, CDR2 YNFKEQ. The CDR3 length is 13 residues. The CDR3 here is CASIQREYQPQHF. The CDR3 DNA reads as TGTGCCAGCATCCAAAGGGAGTATCAGCCCCAGCATTTT.

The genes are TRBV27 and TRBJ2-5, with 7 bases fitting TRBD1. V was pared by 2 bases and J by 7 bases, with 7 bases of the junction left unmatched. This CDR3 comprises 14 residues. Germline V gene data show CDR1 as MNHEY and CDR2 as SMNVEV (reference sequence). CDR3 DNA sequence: TGTGCCAGCAGTTTACCGGACAGGCCAGGGACCCAGTACTTC. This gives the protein CASSLPDRPGTQYF.

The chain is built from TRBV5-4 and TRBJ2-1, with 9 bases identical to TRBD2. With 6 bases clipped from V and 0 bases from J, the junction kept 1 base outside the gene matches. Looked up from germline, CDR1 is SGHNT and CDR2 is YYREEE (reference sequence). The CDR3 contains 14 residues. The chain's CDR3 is CASKTSGSYNEQFF. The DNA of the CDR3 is TGTGCCAGCAAGACTAGCGGCTCCTACAATGAGCAGTTCTTC. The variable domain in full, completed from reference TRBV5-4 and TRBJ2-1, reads ETGVTQSPTHLIKTRGQQVTLRCSSQSGHNTVSWYQQALGQGPQFIFQYYREEENGRGNFPPRFSGLQFPNYSSELNVNALELDDSALYLCASKTSGSYNEQFFGPGTRLTVL.

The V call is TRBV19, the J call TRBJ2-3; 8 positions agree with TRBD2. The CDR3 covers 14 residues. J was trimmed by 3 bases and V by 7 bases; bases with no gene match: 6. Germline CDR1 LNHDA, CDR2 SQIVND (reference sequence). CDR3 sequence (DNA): TGTGCCAGTACTACTGGGACTAGGACAGATACGCAGTATTTT. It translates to CASTTGTRTDTQYF.

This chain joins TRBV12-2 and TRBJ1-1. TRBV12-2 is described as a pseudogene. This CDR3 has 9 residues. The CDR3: CASRHRAFF. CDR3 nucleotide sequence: TGTGCAAGTCGCCACCGGGCTTTCTTT.

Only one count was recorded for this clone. In nucleotides, the CDR3 is TGCGCCAGCAGTGAGTCGAATGGTCTCAGGGTCTATGGCTACACCTTC. Amino acid sequence: CASSESNGLRVYGYTF. The genes are TRBV10-2 and TRBJ1-2; D might be TRBD1 (5 bases). CDR1 and CDR2 (germline): WSHSY, SAAADI. Trimming left V 0 bases short and J 4 bases short, with 15 bases between. The CDR3 contains 16 residues.

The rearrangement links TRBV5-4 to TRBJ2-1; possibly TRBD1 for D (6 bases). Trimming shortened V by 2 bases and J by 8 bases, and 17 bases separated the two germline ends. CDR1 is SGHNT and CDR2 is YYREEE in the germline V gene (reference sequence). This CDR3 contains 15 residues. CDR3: CASSFDRFYNDEQFF. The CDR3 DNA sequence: TGTGCCAGCAGCTTTGACAGGTTCTACAATGATGAGCAGTTCTTC.

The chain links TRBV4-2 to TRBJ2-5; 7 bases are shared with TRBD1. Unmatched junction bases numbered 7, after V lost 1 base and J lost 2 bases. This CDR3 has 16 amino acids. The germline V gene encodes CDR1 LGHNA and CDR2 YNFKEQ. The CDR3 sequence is CASSQATGEYQETQYF. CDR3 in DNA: TGTGCCAGCAGCCAAGCAACAGGGGAGTATCAAGAGACCCAGTACTTC.

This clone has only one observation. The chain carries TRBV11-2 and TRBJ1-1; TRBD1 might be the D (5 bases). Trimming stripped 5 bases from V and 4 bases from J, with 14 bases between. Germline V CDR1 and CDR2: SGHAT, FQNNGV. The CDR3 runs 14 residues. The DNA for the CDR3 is TGTGCCAGCAGCCCACAGGTCTTGGGCACTGAAGCTTTCTTT. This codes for CASSPQVLGTEAFF.

CDR3 in amino acids: CASSPRTGGEEAFF. The CDR3 nucleotides read TGTGCCAGCAGCCCGCGGACAGGGGGGGAGGAAGCTTTCTTT. V and J are TRBV7-8 and TRBJ1-1; 10 bases align to TRBD1. CDR1 is SGHVS and CDR2 is FQNEAQ in the germline V gene. This CDR3 contains 14 residues. Trimming removed 5 bases from V and 8 bases from J; junction bases left unmatched: 8.

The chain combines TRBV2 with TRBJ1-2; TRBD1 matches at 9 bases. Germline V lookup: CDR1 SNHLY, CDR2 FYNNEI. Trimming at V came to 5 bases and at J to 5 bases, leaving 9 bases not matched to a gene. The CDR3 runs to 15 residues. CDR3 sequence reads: CASSPNLQGAYGYTF. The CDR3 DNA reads TGTGCCAGCAGTCCCAATCTACAGGGGGCATATGGCTACACCTTC.

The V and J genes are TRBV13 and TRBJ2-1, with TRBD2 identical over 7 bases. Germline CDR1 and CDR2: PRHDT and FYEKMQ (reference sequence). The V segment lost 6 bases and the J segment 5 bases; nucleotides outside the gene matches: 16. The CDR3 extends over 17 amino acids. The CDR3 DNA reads TGTGCCAGCAGTTTCGGAGGGGCGCCTAGCGGCGACAATGAGCAGTTCTTC. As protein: CASSFGGAPSGDNEQFF.

This chain's CDR3 is CASSEFTLSSYNEQFF. In nucleotides, the CDR3 is TGTGCCAGCAGTGAATTTACGCTGAGCTCCTACAATGAGCAGTTCTTC. The genes are TRBV6-1 and TRBJ2-1; unclear D gene. This CDR3 is 16 amino acids long. Trimming removed 2 bases at V and 0 bases at J, with 11 bases between. Germline loops: CDR1 MNHNS, CDR2 SASEGT.

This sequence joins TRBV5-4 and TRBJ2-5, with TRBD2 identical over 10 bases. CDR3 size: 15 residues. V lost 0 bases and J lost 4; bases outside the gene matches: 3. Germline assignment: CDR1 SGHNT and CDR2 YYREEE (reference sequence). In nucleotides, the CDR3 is TGTGCCAGCAGCTTGGCAGCGGGGGGGAGAGAGACCCAGTACTTC. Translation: CASSLAAGGRETQYF.

For the CDR3, the DNA is TGTGCCAGCAGTTACGGAGCGGGGCGGCAAGAGACCCAGTACTTC. It encodes CASSYGAGRQETQYF. The V gene is TRBV6-5, the J gene TRBJ2-5; 7 nucleotides line up with TRBD2. The germline V gene encodes CDR1 MNHEY and CDR2 SVGAGI. The CDR3 totals 15 residues. J gave up 2 bases and V 2 bases, and 5 bases lay outside the gene matches.

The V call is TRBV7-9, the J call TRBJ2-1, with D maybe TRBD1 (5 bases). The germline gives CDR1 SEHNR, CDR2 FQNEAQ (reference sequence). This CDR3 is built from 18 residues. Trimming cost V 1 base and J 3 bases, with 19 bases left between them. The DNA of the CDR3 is TGTGCCAGCAGCTTAGGGGGCCCCTCAATCACGGGCTACAATGAGCAGTTCTTC. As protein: CASSLGGPSITGYNEQFF.

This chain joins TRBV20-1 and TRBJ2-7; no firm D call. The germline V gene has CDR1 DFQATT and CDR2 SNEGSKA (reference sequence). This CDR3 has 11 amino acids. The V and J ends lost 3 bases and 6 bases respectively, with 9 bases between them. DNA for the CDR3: TGCAGTGCTAGGTCCCTCGGCGAGCAGTACTTC. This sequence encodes CSARSLGEQYF.

CDR3 bases: TGTGCCAGCAGCTGGGGAGCGGGGCCCTACAATGAGCAGTTCTTC. As protein: CASSWGAGPYNEQFF. J is TRBJ2-1 and V is TRBV7-9; 7 bases agree with TRBD2. CDR3 length: 15 residues. Germline V lookup: CDR1 SEHNR, CDR2 FQNEAQ (reference sequence). Losses at the gene ends were 4 bases for V and 2 bases for J; bases not matched to a gene: 5.

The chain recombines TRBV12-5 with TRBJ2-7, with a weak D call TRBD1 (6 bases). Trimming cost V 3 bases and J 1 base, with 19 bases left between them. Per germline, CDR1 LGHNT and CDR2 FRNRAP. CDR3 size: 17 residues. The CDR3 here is CASGLSQGFRMSYEQYF. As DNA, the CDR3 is TGTGCTAGTGGTTTAAGTCAGGGGTTCCGAATGTCCTACGAGCAGTACTTC.

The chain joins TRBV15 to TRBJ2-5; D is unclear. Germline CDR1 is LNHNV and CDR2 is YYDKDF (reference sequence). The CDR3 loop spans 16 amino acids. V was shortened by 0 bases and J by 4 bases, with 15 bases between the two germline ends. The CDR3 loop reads CATSRDPQQKLETQYF. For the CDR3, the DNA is TGTGCCACCAGCAGAGATCCGCAACAGAAACTAGAGACCCAGTACTTC. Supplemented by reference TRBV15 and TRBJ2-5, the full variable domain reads DAMVIQNPRYQVTQFGKPVTLSCSQTLNHNVMYWYQQKSSQAPKLLFHYYDKDFNNEADTPDNFQSRRPNTSFCFLDIRSPGLGDTAMYLCATSRDPQQKLETQYFGPGTRLLVL.

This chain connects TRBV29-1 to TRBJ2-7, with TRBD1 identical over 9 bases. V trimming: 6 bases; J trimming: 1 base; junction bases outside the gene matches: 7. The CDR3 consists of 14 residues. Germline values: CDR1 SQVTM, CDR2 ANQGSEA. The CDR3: CSVQGALGSYEQYF. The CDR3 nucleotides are TGCAGCGTACAGGGGGCATTAGGGTCCTACGAGCAGTACTTC.

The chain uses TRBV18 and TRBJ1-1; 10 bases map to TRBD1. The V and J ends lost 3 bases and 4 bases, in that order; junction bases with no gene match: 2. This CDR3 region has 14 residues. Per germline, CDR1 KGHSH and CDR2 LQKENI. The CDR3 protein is CASSPDRGLTEAFF. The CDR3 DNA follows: TGTGCCAGCTCACCCGACAGGGGGCTCACTGAAGCTTTCTTT.

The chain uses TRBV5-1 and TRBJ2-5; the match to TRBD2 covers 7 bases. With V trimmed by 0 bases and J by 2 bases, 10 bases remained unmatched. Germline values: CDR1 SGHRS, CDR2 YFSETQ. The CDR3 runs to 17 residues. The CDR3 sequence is CASSLEPGGPYQETQYF. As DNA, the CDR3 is TGCGCCAGCAGCTTGGAACCGGGAGGCCCTTATCAAGAGACCCAGTACTTC. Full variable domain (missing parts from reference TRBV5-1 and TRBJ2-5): KAGVTQTPRYLIKTRGQQVTLSCSPISGHRSVSWYQQTPGQGLQFLFEYFSETQRNKGNFPGRFSGRQFSNSRSEMNVSTLELGDSALYLCASSLEPGGPYQETQYFGPGTRLLVL.

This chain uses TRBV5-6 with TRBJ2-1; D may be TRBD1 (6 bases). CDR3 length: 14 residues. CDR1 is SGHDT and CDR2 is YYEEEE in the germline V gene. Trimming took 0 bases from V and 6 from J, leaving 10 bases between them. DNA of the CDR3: TGTGCCAGCAGCTTGGAGGGGGTAGGCAATGAGCAGTTCTTC. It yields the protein CASSLEGVGNEQFF.

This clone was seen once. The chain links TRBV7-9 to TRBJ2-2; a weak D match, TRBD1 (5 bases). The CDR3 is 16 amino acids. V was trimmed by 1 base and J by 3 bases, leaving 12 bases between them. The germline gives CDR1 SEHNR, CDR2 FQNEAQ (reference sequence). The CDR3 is CASSLVRTHDTGELFF. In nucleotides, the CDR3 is TGTGCCAGCAGCTTAGTAAGGACACATGACACCGGGGAGCTGTTTTTT.

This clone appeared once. The CDR3 coding sequence is TGCGCCAGCAGCCAGGGACAGTACACTGAAGCTTTCTTT. Protein sequence: CASSQGQYTEAFF. V is TRBV4-3 and J is TRBJ1-1; the match to TRBD1 covers 7 bases. V lost 3 bases, J lost 3 bases, and 1 base stayed unmatched. The length of the CDR3 is 13 residues. Germline V CDR1 and CDR2: LGHNA, YSLEER.

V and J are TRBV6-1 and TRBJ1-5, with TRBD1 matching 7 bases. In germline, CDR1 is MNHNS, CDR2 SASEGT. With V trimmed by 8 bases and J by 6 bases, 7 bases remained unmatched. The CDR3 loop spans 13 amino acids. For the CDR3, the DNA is TGTGCCAGCTCCGACAGGGTTTTTCAGCCCCAGCATTTT. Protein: CASSDRVFQPQHF.

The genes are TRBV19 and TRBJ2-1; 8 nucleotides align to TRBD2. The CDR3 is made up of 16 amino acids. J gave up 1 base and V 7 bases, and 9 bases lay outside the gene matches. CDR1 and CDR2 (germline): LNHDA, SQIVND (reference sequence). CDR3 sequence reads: CASIKGPGGSYNEQFF. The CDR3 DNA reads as TGTGCCAGTATCAAGGGCCCGGGGGGGTCCTACAATGAGCAGTTCTTC.